This T cell receptor beta chain was captured by sequencing in a study of T-cell reconstitution after alpha-beta-depleted transplantation in children. General study findings and limits: After one year, T-cell counts and TCRbeta diversity mostly came from new T cells. Where some patients showed high TCRbeta diversity at day 60, it came from recipient T cells and thymic progenitors that had survived. After transplant, at about two months, alpha-beta T cells were reportedly derived from several hundred expanded graft clones.

This clonotype was counted only a few times. Its antigen is unknown. CDR1 is MNHEY, CDR2 SVGAGI, per germline. This CDR3 contains 14 residues. V lost 2 bases, J lost 8 bases, and 15 bases lay in between. Unique molecular identifiers were incorporated into the prepared TCRbeta library. TCRdb re-called the PCR reads with MiXCR, one entry per CDR3 protein. The table lists roughly 670,000 distinct CDR3 sequences, around 13% of them singletons. Here the sequenced sample was PBMCs, taken before TCRalphabeta/CD19-depleted stem cell transplant. This chain links TRBV6-5 with TRBJ1-2; TRBD1 is a possible D gene (6 bases). This TCR derives from a girl aged 2-9 years with congenital amegakaryocytic thrombocytopenia, due to receive a stem cell transplant. In DNA, the CDR3 is TGTGCCAGCAGTTACGGGGGCGGTGTGGGCGGCTACACCTTC. Protein sequence: CASSYGGGVGGYTF.